This TCR beta chain was sequenced for a study of Ad26.COV2.S vaccination and SARS-CoV-2 variants. For the study at large: Doses of Ad26.COV2.S were injected into muscle once or twice, 56 days apart.

V gave up 3 bases and J gave up 7 bases; unmatched junction bases: 12. This CDR3 has 16 amino acids. Germline V gene sequence: CDR1 SGHRS, CDR2 YFSETQ. Treatment of the sample: 15 to 20 received Ad26.COV2.S at low or high dose, single or two shots; roughly 5 received placebo; per-sample allocation not given. The study sampled participants on day 63 after the first vaccine or placebo injection. Donation came from an adult in Boston who was aged 18-55 years. Sequencing was performed with immunoSEQ multiplex PCR; in TCRdb, only in-frame clones are kept and a portion is missing. The sample records around 400,000 clones, roughly four fifths being singletons.

This chain connects TRBV5-1 to TRBJ2-1; 8 nucleotides align to TRBD2. Sequences were derived from peripheral blood, sampled in a trial of Ad26.COV2.S vaccine versus placebo. The source of this sequence is a person between 18 and 65 years old who received the Ad26.COV2.S COVID-19 vaccine or a placebo. Here the CDR3 DNA reads TGCGCCAGCAGCTCCGGCCGGACTAGCCGGGGTAATGAGCAGTTCTTC. Residues: CASSSGRTSRGNEQFF.